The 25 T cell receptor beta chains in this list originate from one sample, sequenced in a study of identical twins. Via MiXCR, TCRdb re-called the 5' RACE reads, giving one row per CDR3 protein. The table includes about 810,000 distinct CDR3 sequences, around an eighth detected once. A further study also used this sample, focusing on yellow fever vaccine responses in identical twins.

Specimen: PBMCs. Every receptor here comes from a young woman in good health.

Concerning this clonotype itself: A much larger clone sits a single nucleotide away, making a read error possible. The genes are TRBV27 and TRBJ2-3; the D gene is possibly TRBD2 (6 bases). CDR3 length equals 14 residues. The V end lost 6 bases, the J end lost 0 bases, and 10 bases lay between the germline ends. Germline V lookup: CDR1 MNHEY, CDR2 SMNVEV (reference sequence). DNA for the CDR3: TGTGCCAGCAGCCGGGACTTTAGCACAGATACGCAGTATTTT. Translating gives CASSRDFSTDTQYF.

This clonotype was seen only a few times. The CDR3 DNA reads as TGTGCCAGCAGGGACAGCCGCTCCTACGAGCAGTACTTC. Translated, it gives CASRDSRSYEQYF. The chain employs TRBV2 and TRBJ2-7, with a tentative D call TRBD1 (6 bases). Germline assignment: CDR1 SNHLY and CDR2 FYNNEI. The CDR3 has 13 residues. Trimming took off 6 bases at V and 0 bases at J, with 9 bases between the two ends.

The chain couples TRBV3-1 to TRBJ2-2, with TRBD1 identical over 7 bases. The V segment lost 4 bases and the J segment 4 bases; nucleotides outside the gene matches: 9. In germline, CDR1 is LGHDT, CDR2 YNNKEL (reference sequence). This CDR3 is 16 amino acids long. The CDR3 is CASSPGTDQATGELFF. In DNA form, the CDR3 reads TGTGCCAGCAGCCCGGGGACAGACCAGGCCACCGGGGAGCTGTTTTTT.

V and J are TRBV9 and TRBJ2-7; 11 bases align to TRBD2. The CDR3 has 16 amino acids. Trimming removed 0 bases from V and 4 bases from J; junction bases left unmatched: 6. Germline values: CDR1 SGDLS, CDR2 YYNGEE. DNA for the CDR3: TGTGCCAGCAGCGTAGGAACTAGCGGGAGTCGATACGAGCAGTACTTC. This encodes CASSVGTSGSRYEQYF.

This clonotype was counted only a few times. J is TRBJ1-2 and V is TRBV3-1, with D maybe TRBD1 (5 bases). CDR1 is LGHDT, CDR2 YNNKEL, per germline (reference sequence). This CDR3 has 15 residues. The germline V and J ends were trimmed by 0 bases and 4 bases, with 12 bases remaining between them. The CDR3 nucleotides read TGTGCCAGCAGCCAAGATAGTAAGGGACCCTATGGCTACACCTTC. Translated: CASSQDSKGPYGYTF.

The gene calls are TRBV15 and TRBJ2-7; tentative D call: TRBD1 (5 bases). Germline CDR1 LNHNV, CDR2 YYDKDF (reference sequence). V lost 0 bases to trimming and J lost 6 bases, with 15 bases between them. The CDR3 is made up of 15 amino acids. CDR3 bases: TGTGCCACCAGCAGAGACAGGGCACCTCCTATCGAGCAGTACTTC. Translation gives CATSRDRAPPIEQYF.

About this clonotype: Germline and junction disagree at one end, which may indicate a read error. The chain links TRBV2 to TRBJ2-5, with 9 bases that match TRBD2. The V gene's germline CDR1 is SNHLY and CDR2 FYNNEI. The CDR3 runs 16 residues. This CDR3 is CATRRLREGYQEAQYF. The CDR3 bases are TGTGCCACCCGAAGACTGCGGGAGGGATACCAAGAGGCCCAGTACTTC.

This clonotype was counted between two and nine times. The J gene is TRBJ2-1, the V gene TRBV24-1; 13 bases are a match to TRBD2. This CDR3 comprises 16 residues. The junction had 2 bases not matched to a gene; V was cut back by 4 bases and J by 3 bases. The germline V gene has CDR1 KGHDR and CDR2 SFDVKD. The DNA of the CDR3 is TGTGCCACCAGTGAGGGGACTAGCGGGATCTACAATGAGCAGTTCTTC. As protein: CATSEGTSGIYNEQFF.

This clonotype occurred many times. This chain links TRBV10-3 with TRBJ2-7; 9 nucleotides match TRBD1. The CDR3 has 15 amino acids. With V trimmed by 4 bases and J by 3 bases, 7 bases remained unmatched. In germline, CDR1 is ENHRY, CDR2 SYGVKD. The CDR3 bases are TGTGCCATCAGTGGGGGACAGGGAGGGTACTACGAGCAGTACGTC. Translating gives CAISGGQGGYYEQYV.

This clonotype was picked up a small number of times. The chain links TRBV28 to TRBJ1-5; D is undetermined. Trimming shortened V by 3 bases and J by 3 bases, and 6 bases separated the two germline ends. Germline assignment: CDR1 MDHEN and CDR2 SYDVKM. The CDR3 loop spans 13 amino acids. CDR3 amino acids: CASSLNVNQPQHF. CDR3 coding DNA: TGTGCCAGCAGTTTGAATGTCAATCAGCCCCAGCATTTT.

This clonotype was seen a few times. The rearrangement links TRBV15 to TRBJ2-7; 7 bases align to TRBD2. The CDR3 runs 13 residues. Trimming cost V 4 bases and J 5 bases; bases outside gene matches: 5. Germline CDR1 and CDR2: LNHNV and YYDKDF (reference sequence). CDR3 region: CATSKRLANEQYF. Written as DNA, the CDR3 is TGTGCCACCAGCAAAAGACTAGCAAACGAGCAGTACTTC.

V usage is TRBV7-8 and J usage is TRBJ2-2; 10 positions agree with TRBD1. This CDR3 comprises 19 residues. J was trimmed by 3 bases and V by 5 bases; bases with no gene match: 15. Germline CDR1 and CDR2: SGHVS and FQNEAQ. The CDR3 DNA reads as TGTGCCAGCAGCCTACCTTTAACCGGGACAGGGGCCCACACCGGGGAGCTGTTTTTT. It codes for CASSLPLTGTGAHTGELFF.

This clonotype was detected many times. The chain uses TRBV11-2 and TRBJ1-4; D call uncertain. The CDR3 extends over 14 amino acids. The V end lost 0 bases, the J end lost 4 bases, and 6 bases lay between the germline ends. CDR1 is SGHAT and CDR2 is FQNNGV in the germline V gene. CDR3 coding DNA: TGTGCCAGCAGCTTAGACAGACTTAATGAAAAACTGTTTTTT. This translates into CASSLDRLNEKLFF.

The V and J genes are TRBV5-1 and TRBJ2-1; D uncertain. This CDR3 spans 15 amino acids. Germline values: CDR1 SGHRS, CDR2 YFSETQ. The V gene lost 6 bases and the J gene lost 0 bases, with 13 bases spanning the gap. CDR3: CASTLGQSSYNEQFF. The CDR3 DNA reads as TGCGCCAGCACCCTTGGGCAGAGCTCCTACAATGAGCAGTTCTTC.

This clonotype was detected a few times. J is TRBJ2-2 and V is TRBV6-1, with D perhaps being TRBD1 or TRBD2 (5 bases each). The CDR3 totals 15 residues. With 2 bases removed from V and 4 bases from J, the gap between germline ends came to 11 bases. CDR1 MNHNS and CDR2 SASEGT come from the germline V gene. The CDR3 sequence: CASSEQGEITGELFF. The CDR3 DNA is TGTGCCAGCAGTGAACAGGGAGAGATCACCGGGGAGCTGTTTTTT.

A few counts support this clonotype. As DNA, the CDR3 is TGCGCCAGCAGCCAAGATAGGTGGGAAAGCTCCTACGAGCAGTACTTC. Translated, it gives CASSQDRWESSYEQYF. The rearrangement joins TRBV4-1 to TRBJ2-7; D is unclear. CDR1 is MGHRA, CDR2 YSYEKL, per germline. Trimming took off 0 bases at V and 0 bases at J, with 12 bases between the two ends. The CDR3 runs to 16 residues.

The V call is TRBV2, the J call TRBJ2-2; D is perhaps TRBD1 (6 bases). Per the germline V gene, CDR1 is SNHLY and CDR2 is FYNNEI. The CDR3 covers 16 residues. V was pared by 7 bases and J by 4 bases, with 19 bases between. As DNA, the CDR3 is TGTGCCAGCAAGCCCGCCCGGACAGACAGCACCGGGGAGCTGTTTTTT. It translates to CASKPARTDSTGELFF.

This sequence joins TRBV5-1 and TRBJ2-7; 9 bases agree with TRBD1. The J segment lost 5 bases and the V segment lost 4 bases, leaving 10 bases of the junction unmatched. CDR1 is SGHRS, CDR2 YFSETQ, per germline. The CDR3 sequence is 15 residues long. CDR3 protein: CASSSGGTGWHEQYF. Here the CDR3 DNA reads TGCGCCAGCAGCAGTGGAGGGACAGGGTGGCACGAGCAGTACTTC.

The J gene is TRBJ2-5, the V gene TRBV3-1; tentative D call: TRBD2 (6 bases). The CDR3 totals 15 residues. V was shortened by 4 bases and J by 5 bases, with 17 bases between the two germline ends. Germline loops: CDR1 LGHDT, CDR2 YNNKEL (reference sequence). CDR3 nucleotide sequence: TGTGCCAGCAGCCCCTCCACTAGCACGATCGAGACCCAGTACTTC. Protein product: CASSPSTSTIETQYF.

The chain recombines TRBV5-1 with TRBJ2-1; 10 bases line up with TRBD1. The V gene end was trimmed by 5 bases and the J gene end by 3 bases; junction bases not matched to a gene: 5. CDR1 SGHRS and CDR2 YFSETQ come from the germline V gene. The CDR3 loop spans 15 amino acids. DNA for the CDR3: TGCGCCAGCAGAACCGGGACAGGGGTCTACAATGAGCAGTTCTTC. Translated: CASRTGTGVYNEQFF.

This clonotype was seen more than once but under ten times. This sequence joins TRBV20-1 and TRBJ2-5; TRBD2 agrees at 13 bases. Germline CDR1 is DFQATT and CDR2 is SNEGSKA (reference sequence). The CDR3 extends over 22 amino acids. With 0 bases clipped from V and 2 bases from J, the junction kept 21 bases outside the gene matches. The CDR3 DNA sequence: TGCAGTGCTAGAGATCTTTGGGGGACAGCCGCCCCGGGACTAGCGGGACAAGAGACCCAGTACTTC. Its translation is CSARDLWGTAAPGLAGQETQYF.

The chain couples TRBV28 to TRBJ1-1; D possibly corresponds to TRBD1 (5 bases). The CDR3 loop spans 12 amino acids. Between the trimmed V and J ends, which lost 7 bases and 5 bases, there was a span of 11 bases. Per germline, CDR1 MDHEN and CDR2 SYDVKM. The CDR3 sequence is CASTRGRTEAFF. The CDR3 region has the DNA TGTGCCAGCACCCGGGGACGGACTGAAGCTTTCTTT.

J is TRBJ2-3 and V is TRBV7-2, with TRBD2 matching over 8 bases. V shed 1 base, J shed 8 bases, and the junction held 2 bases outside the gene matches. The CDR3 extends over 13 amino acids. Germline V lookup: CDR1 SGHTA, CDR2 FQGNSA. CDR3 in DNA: TGTGCCAGCAGCTTAGAGCGGGAGAGTACGCAGTATTTT. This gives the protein CASSLERESTQYF.

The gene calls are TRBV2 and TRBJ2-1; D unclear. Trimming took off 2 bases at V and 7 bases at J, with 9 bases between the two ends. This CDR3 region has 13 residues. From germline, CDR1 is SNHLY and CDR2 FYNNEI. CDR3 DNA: TGTGCCAGCAGTGAATATATACGGAATGAGCAGTTCTTC. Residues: CASSEYIRNEQFF.

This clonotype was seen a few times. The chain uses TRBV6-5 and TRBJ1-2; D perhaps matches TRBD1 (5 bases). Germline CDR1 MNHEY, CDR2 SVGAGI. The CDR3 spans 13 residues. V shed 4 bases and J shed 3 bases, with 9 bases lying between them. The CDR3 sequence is CASSWDGYYGYTF. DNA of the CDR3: TGTGCCAGCAGTTGGGACGGCTACTATGGCTACACCTTC.